This TCR beta chain is drawn from a study of T cells in Graves' hyperthyroidism and ophthalmopathy. Study results and caveats: In validation, the model predicted ophthalmopathy. These predictions came a median around 5.9 months before onset. Also found in blood were most expanded thyroid clonotypes above 0.001.

Each diagnosis was grounded in clinical symptoms, serum thyroxine and TRAb, thyroid ultrasound, and orbital computed tomography. This clonotype was counted at least ten times. Its antigen is unidentified. From RNA transcripts, TCR beta CDR3 regions were amplified. The TCR CDR3 was amplified in a first-round RT-PCR using the HTBI primer set. TCRdb fed the multiplex PCR reads into MiXCR, producing one record per CDR3 protein. The sample consists of about 400,000 distinct CDR3 sequences, 15% to 18% of them appearing once. This clonotype was sampled from a woman younger than 30 with Graves' hyperthyroidism. Input material: blood.

The CDR3, as DNA: TGTGCCAGCAGTTACAGGCCAGCCAGCACAGATACGCAGTATTTT. This gives the protein CASSYRPASTDTQYF. The genes are TRBV6-2 or TRBV6-3 and TRBJ2-3; the D is unclear. This CDR3 is built from 15 residues. CDR1 is MNHEY, CDR2 SVGEGT, per germline. Trimming took 2 bases from V and 0 from J, leaving 9 bases between them.